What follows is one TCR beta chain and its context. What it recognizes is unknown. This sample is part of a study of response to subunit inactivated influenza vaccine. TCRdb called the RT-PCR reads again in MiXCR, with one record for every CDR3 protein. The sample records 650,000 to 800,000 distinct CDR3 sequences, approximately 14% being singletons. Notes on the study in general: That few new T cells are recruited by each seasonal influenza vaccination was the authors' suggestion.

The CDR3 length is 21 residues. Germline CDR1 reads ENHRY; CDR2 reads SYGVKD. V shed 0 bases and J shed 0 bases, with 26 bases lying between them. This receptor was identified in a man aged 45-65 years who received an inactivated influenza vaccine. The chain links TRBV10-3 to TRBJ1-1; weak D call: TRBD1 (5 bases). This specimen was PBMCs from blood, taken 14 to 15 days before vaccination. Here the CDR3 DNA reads TGTGCCATCAGTGAGTCGATTGTCCCCCAGGGACGATCTAGGATGAACACTGAAGCTTTCTTT. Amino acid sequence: CAISESIVPQGRSRMNTEAFF.